This T cell receptor (beta chain) is from a study of T cells in Graves' hyperthyroidism and ophthalmopathy. Study-level results: The model predicted ophthalmopathy a median around 6 months before onset. Ophthalmopathy was distinguished from stable hyperthyroidism by 13 V-J signatures.

Comment on this clonotype: Antigen: not known.

The V gene's germline CDR1 is SNHLY and CDR2 FYNNEI. This CDR3 is 13 amino acids long. The V end lost 7 bases, the J end lost 2 bases, and 8 bases lay between the germline ends. RNA transcripts served as the template for amplifying TCR beta CDR3 regions. HTBI primers were the set used in a first-round RT-PCR of the TCR CDR3. TCRdb used MiXCR to reprocess the multiplex PCR reads, holding one entry per CDR3 protein. The table includes roughly 500,000 distinct CDR3 sequences, more than 45% detected once. Clinical symptoms, serum thyroxine, TRAb, thyroid ultrasound and orbital computed tomography informed diagnoses.

Sequenced: peripheral blood or thyroid tissue (not recorded which). The chain employs TRBV2 and TRBJ2-2; no definite D call. This receptor was identified in an adult woman with Graves' disease, either hyperthyroidism or ophthalmopathy (not recorded which). Written as DNA, the CDR3 is TGTGCCAGCACCCTCACTAACACCGGGGAGCTGTTTTTT. The encoded protein is CASTLTNTGELFF. The entire variable domain, with the rest obtained from reference TRBV2 and TRBJ2-2, is as follows: EPEVTQTPSHQVTQMGQEVILRCVPISNHLYFYWYRQILGQKVEFLVSFYNNEISEKSEIFDDQFSVERPDGSNFTLKIRSTKLEDSAMYFCASTLTNTGELFFGEGSRLTVL.